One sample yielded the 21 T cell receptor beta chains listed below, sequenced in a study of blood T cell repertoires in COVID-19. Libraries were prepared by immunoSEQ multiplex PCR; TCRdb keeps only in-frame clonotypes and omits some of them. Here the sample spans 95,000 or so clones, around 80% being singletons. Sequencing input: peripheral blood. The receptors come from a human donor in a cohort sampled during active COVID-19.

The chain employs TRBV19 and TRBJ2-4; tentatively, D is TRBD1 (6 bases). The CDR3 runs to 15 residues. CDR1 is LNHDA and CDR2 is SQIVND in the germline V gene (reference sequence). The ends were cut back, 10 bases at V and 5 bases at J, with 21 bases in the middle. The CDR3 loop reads CAIFHLHEGENIQYF. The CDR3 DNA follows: TGTGCCATTTTCCATCTTCACGAGGGGGAAAACATTCAGTACTTC.

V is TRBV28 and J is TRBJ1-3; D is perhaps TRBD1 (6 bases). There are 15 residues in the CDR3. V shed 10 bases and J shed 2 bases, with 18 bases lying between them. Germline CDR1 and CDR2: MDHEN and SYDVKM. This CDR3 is CATLGRGAPGNTIYF. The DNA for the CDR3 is TGTGCCACCCTCGGACGGGGGGCGCCTGGAAACACCATATATTTT.

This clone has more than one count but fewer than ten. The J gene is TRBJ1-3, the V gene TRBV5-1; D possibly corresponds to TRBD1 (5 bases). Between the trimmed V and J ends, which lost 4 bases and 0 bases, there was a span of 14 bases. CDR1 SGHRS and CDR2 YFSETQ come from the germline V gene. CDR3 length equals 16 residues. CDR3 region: CASSPYLDTSGNTIYF. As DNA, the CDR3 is TGCGCCAGCAGCCCCTACCTGGACACCTCTGGAAACACCATATATTTT.

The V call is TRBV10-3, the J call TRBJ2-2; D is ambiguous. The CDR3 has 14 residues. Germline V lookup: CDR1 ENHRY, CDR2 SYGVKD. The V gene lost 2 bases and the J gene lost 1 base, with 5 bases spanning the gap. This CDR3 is CAISEPRNTGELFF. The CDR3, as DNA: TGTGCCATCAGTGAGCCCAGGAACACCGGGGAGCTGTTTTTT.

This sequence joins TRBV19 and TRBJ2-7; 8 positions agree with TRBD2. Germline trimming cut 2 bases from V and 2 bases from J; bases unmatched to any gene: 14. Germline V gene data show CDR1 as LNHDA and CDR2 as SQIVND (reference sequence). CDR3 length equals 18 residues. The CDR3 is CASSIKAPSGLRAYEQYF. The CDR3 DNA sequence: TGTGCCAGTAGTATAAAGGCGCCTAGCGGGTTAAGGGCCTACGAGCAGTACTTC.

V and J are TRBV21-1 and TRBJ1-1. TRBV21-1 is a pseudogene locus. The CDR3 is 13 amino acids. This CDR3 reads CASSNWEDTEAFF. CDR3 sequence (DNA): TGTGCCAGCAGCAATTGGGAGGACACTGAAGCTTTCTTT.

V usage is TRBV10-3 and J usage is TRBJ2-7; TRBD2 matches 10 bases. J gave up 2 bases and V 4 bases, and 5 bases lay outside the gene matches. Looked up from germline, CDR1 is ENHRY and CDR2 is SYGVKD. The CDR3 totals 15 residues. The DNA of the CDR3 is TGTGCCATCAGTGTCAGCGGGAGGGGGACCTACGAGCAGTACTTC. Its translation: CAISVSGRGTYEQYF.

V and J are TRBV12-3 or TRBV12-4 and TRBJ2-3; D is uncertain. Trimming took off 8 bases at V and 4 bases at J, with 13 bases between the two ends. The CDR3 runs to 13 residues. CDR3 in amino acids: CASSPAHADTQYF. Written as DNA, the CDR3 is TGTGCCAGCTCCCCCGCACACGCAGATACGCAGTATTTT.

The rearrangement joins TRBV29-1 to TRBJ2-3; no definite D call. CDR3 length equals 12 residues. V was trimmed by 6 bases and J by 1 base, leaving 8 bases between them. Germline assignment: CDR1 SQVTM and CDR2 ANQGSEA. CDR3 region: CSVTSGTDTQYF. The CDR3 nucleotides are TGCAGCGTCACTTCTGGCACAGATACGCAGTATTTT.

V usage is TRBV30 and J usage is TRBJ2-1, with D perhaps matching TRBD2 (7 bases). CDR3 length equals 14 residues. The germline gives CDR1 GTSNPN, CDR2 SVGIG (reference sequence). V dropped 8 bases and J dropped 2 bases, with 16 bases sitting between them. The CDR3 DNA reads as TGTGCCAGCCTAGGGGGGGGGCCCTACAATGAGCAGTTCTTC. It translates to CASLGGGPYNEQFF.

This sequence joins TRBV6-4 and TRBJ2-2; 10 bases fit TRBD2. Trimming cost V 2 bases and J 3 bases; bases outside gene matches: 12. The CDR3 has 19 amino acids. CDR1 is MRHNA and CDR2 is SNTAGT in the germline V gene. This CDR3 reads CASSDLAGSGRADTGELFF. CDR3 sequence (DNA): TGTGCCAGCAGTGACCTCGCGGGGAGCGGGAGGGCCGACACCGGGGAGCTGTTTTTT.

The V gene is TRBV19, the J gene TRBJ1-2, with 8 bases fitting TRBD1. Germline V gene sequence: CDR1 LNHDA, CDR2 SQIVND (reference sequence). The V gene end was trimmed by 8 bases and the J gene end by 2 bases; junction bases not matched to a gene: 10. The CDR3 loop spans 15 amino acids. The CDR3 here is CASRPGGISNYGYTF. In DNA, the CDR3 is TGTGCCAGTCGGCCAGGGGGCATCTCCAACTATGGCTACACCTTC.

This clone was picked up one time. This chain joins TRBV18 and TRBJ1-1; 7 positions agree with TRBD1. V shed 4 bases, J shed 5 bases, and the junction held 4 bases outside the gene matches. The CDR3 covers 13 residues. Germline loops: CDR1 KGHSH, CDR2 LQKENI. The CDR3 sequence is CASSQTGETEAFF. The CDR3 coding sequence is TGTGCCAGCTCACAAACAGGGGAGACTGAAGCTTTCTTT.

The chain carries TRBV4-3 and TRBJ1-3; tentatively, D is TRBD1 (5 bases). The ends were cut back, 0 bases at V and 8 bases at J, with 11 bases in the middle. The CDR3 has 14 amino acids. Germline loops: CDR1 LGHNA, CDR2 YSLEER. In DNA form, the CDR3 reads TGCGCCAGCAGCCAAGATGGGGGGGTAGACACCATATATTTT. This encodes CASSQDGGVDTIYF.

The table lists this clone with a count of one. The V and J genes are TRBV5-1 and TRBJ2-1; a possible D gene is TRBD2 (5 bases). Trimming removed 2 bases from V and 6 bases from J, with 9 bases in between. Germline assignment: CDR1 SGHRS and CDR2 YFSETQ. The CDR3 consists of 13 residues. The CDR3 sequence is CASSLEGFNEQFF. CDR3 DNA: TGCGCCAGCAGCTTAGAGGGTTTCAATGAGCAGTTCTTC.

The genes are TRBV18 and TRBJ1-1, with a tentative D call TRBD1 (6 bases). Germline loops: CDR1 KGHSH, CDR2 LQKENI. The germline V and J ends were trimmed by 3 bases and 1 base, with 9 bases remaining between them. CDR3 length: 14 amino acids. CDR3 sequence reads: CASSPLQGNTEAFF. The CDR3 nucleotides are TGTGCCAGCTCACCGCTACAGGGGAACACTGAAGCTTTCTTT.

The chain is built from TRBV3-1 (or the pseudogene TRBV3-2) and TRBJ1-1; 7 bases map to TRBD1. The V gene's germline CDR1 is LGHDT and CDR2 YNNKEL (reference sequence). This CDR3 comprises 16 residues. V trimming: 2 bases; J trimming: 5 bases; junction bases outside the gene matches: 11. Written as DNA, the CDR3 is TGTGCCAGCAGCCAACAGCTGGACAGGTTTAATACTGAAGCTTTCTTT. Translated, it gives CASSQQLDRFNTEAFF.

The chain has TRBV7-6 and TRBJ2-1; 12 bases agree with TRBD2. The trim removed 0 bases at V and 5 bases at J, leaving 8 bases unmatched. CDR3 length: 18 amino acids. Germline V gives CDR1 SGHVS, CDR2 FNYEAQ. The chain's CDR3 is CASSLATSGSITDNEQFF. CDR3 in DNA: TGTGCCAGCAGCTTAGCGACTAGCGGGAGTATTACGGACAATGAGCAGTTCTTC.

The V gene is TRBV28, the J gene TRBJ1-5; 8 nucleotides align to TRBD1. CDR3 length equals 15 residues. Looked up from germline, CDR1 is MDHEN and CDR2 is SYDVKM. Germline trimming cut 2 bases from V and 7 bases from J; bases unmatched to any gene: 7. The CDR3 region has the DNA TGTGCCAGCAGTTTAGTTACAGGGGGATTACAGCCCCAGCATTTT. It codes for CASSLVTGGLQPQHF.

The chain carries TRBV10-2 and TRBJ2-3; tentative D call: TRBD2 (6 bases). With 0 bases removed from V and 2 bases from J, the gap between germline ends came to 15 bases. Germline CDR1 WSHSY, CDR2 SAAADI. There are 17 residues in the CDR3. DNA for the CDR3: TGCGCCAGCAGTGAGTCGAATCGCGGGGTTCTCACAGATACGCAGTATTTT. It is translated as CASSESNRGVLTDTQYF.

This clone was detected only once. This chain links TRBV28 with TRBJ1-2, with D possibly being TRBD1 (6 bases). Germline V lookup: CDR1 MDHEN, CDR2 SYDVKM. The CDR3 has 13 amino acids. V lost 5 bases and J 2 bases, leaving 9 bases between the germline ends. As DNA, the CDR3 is TGTGCCAGCAGTCGTACAGGGAACTATGGCTACACCTTC. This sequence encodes CASSRTGNYGYTF.